The 24 T cell receptor beta chains listed next were all sequenced from one sample in a study of blood T cell repertoires in COVID-19. Some clones are missing from TCRdb's copy, which holds only in-frame ones; the method was immunoSEQ multiplex PCR. This sample has 100,000 to 150,000 clones, with about 80% found just once. Specimen: peripheral blood. Receptors originate from a woman between 45 and 60 years old with acute or convalescent COVID-19.

V gene TRBV7-3 combines with J gene TRBJ1-1; 8 bases map to TRBD1. The junction had 7 bases not matched to a gene; V was cut back by 5 bases and J by 5 bases. The germline CDR1 and CDR2 sequences are SGHTA and FQGTGA. The CDR3 contains 14 residues. The CDR3 is CASSKTGAETEAFF. CDR3 DNA sequence: TGTGCCAGCAGCAAGACAGGGGCAGAGACTGAAGCTTTCTTT.

This clone was counted once. The rearrangement uses TRBV2 and TRBJ2-1; 8 bases align to TRBD2. Unmatched junction bases numbered 3, after V lost 6 bases and J lost 5 bases. This CDR3 has 13 amino acids. Looked up from germline, CDR1 is SNHLY and CDR2 is FYNNEI. As DNA, the CDR3 is TGTGCCAGCAGAGCGGGGGACGACAATGAGCAGTTCTTC. Its protein product is CASRAGDDNEQFF.

Regarding this clone: In the same sample, other DNA sequences code for this CDR3. The J gene is TRBJ2-1, the V gene TRBV10-3, with 8 positions matching TRBD2. CDR3 length: 15 residues. Trimming took 2 bases from V and 5 from J; bases not matched to a gene: 5. Per germline, CDR1 ENHRY and CDR2 SYGVKD. The DNA of the CDR3 is TGTGCCATCAGTGAGCCCGGACTAGCCGACAATGAGCAGTTCTTC. Amino acid sequence: CAISEPGLADNEQFF.

The chain carries TRBV6-5 and TRBJ1-5; no clear D gene. The V end was cut by 5 bases, the J end by 1 base, with 12 bases between. CDR3 size: 15 residues. The germline V gene has CDR1 MNHEY and CDR2 SVGAGI. Written as DNA, the CDR3 is TGTGCCAGCAGTCCCCATCCCAGGAGCAATCAGCCCCAGCATTTT. Encoded protein: CASSPHPRSNQPQHF.

The chain employs TRBV7-6 and TRBJ2-1; 8 nucleotides align to TRBD1. The germline V gene encodes CDR1 SGHVS and CDR2 FNYEAQ. This CDR3 contains 17 residues. J was trimmed by 2 bases and V by 4 bases; bases with no gene match: 10. The CDR3 sequence: CASSSDRVYVPYNEQFF. The CDR3 DNA sequence: TGTGCCAGCAGCTCGGACAGGGTTTATGTCCCCTACAATGAGCAGTTCTTC.

V and J are TRBV29-1 and TRBJ2-1; TRBD2 agrees at 7 bases. Germline CDR1 reads SQVTM; CDR2 reads ANQGSEA. CDR3 size: 13 residues. The J segment lost 9 bases and the V segment lost 4 bases, leaving 9 bases of the junction unmatched. CDR3 protein: CSVGRDYWGEQFF. CDR3 DNA sequence: TGCAGCGTTGGGCGGGACTACTGGGGTGAGCAGTTCTTC.

This clone has a single count. The chain carries TRBV27 and TRBJ1-6, with a weak D call TRBD1 (5 bases). The CDR3 contains 14 residues. Germline CDR1 reads MNHEY; CDR2 reads SMNVEV (reference sequence). With 3 bases removed from V and 8 bases from J, the gap between germline ends came to 11 bases. The CDR3 region has the DNA TGTGCCAGCAGTTTCAGTCAGGGCTATTCACCCCTCCACTTT. It specifies CASSFSQGYSPLHF.

V gene TRBV29-1 combines with J gene TRBJ1-1; D is undetermined. The CDR3 sequence is 13 residues long. Trimming cost V 3 bases and J 1 base, with 9 bases left between them. Germline-derived CDR1 and CDR2 are SQVTM and ANQGSEA. CDR3 coding DNA: TGCAGCGTTGATGAGGCCCCGAACACTGAAGCTTTCTTT. Amino acids: CSVDEAPNTEAFF.

V usage is TRBV6-6 and J usage is TRBJ2-2; TRBD2 matches 10 bases. V trimming: 5 bases; J trimming: 6 bases; junction bases outside the gene matches: 9. Germline-derived CDR1 and CDR2 are MNHNY and SVGAGI (reference sequence). CDR3 length: 16 residues. The CDR3 DNA follows: TGTGCCAGCAGTAGCGCTAGCGGGGGATACTCCGGGGAGCTGTTTTTT. It is translated as CASSSASGGYSGELFF.

This rearrangement joins TRBV7-8 to TRBJ2-3; possibly TRBD2 for D (6 bases). The germline V gene encodes CDR1 SGHVS and CDR2 FQNEAQ. Trimming left V 6 bases short and J 0 bases short, with 10 bases between. The CDR3 runs to 14 residues. As DNA, the CDR3 is TGTGCCAGCAGACTAGCAGCTAGCACAGATACGCAGTATTTT. Amino acid sequence: CASRLAASTDTQYF. Full variable domain (outside the CDR3, taken from reference TRBV7-8 and TRBJ2-3): GAGVSQSPRYKVAKRGQDVALRCDPISGHVSLFWYQQALGQGPEFLTYFQNEAQLDKSGLPSDRFFAERPEGSVSTLKIQRTQQEDSAVYLCASRLAASTDTQYFGPGTRLTVL.

This sequence joins TRBV7-9 and TRBJ2-1; possibly TRBD2 for D (7 bases). Germline assignment: CDR1 SEHNR and CDR2 FQNEAQ (reference sequence). The CDR3 is made up of 17 amino acids. Trimming cost V 5 bases and J 0 bases, with 17 bases left between them. The CDR3: CASSHPEGGASYNEQFF. The CDR3 DNA follows: TGTGCCAGCAGCCACCCCGAAGGGGGGGCCTCCTACAATGAGCAGTTCTTC.

This clone appeared a single time. The chain links TRBV6-5 to TRBJ2-7; 7 bases map to TRBD1. Germline loops: CDR1 MNHEY, CDR2 SVGAGI. J lost 3 bases, V lost 8 bases, and 7 bases had no gene match. This CDR3 is built from 13 residues. Here the CDR3 reads CASQQGPNYEQYF. In DNA, the CDR3 is TGTGCCAGCCAACAGGGGCCCAACTACGAGCAGTACTTC.

This chain uses TRBV9 with TRBJ2-1; D is possibly TRBD2 (6 bases). With 0 bases removed from V and 12 bases from J, the gap between germline ends came to 19 bases. The germline gives CDR1 SGDLS, CDR2 YYNGEE. This CDR3 region has 15 residues. In DNA, the CDR3 is TGTGCCAGCAGCGTAGCCGGGACTCCCCTTCGGAGGCAGTTCTTC. Amino acid sequence: CASSVAGTPLRRQFF.

The rearrangement uses TRBV7-9 and TRBJ2-7, with D possibly matching TRBD2 (6 bases). V shed 3 bases and J shed 5 bases, with 17 bases lying between them. The CDR3 spans 15 residues. CDR1 and CDR2 (germline): SEHNR, FQNEAQ (reference sequence). The CDR3 protein is CASSFWGDVGNEQYF. The DNA for the CDR3 is TGTGCCAGCAGCTTCTGGGGGGACGTAGGGAACGAGCAGTACTTC.

The V call is TRBV6-5, the J call TRBJ2-7, with TRBD1 matching 9 bases. Looked up from germline, CDR1 is MNHEY and CDR2 is SVGAGI. CDR3 length equals 15 residues. J lost 6 bases, V lost 7 bases, and 13 bases had no gene match. The CDR3 sequence is CASTRSGTGKGEQYF. CDR3 nucleotide sequence: TGTGCCAGCACCCGTTCCGGGACAGGGAAGGGCGAGCAGTACTTC.

The J gene is TRBJ1-2, the V gene TRBV9, with 7 bases aligning to TRBD1. The CDR3 has 16 residues. Trimming cost V 3 bases and J 4 bases; bases outside gene matches: 12. Germline CDR1 and CDR2: SGDLS and YYNGEE. DNA of the CDR3: TGTGCCAGCAGCGCGACTCCCTCGGGACAGTTCTATGGCTACACCTTC. The encoded protein is CASSATPSGQFYGYTF.

The chain combines TRBV30 with TRBJ1-4; no definite D call. Germline-derived CDR1 and CDR2 are GTSNPN and SVGIG (reference sequence). The CDR3 spans 13 residues. Trimming shortened V by 3 bases and J by 8 bases, and 13 bases separated the two germline ends. The CDR3 is CAWSEVAGEKLFF. The CDR3 DNA reads TGTGCCTGGAGCGAGGTTGCTGGAGAAAAACTGTTTTTT.

The chain is built from TRBV7-8 and TRBJ2-1, with 16 bases identical to TRBD2. CDR1 is SGHVS, CDR2 FQNEAQ, per germline. The CDR3 runs to 16 residues. The junction had 7 bases not matched to a gene; V was cut back by 5 bases and J by 9 bases. The CDR3 protein is CASSPQGLAGGIEQFF. DNA for the CDR3: TGTGCCAGCAGCCCACAGGGACTAGCGGGAGGGATTGAGCAGTTCTTC.

The chain recombines TRBV7-3 with TRBJ2-3; D unclear. The CDR3 has 14 residues. The ends were cut back, 4 bases at V and 3 bases at J, with 11 bases in the middle. Germline lookup yields CDR1 SGHTA and CDR2 FQGTGA. The CDR3 loop is CASSSSPRTDTQYF. The CDR3, as DNA: TGTGCCAGCAGCTCCAGCCCTAGAACAGATACGCAGTATTTT.

This chain links TRBV4-1 with TRBJ2-7; D is uncertain. V was cut by 8 bases and J by 2 bases, with 19 bases left in between. The germline gives CDR1 MGHRA, CDR2 YSYEKL. This CDR3 is built from 15 residues. CDR3 residues: CASASGPVEAYEQYF. In nucleotides, the CDR3 is TGCGCCAGCGCCTCTGGCCCGGTAGAGGCCTACGAGCAGTACTTC.

This clone was observed a single time. The chain recombines TRBV28 with TRBJ1-5, with TRBD1 as a possible D gene (6 bases). Deletions cut 3 bases from V and 13 bases from J, with 19 bases between. Germline V CDR1 and CDR2: MDHEN, SYDVKM. This CDR3 spans 14 amino acids. This chain's CDR3 is CASSLFSGAAAQHF. The CDR3 coding sequence is TGTGCCAGCAGTTTGTTCTCAGGGGCCGCTGCTCAGCATTTT.

This clone appeared a single time. The chain carries TRBV7-3 and TRBJ1-5; D perhaps matches TRBD1 (5 bases). In germline, CDR1 is SGHTA, CDR2 FQGTGA. V was pared by 3 bases and J by 4 bases, with 16 bases between. The CDR3 spans 16 residues. DNA of the CDR3: TGTGCCAGCAGCTTGACCGGTCACGGGGGAAATCAGCCCCAGCATTTT. Its protein product is CASSLTGHGGNQPQHF.

This chain uses TRBV9 with TRBJ1-1; D not resolved. The CDR3 runs 14 residues. The V and J ends lost 4 bases and 1 base respectively, with 11 bases between them. Germline V gene data show CDR1 as SGDLS and CDR2 as YYNGEE. DNA of the CDR3: TGTGCCAGCAGCCCCCCTCGGGGGAACACTGAAGCTTTCTTT. Its protein is CASSPPRGNTEAFF.

Written as DNA, the CDR3 is TGTGCCAGCAGTTTATCAGGGGGCACAAACTATGGCTACACCTTC. Protein: CASSLSGGTNYGYTF. The V and J genes are TRBV27 and TRBJ1-2; TRBD1 matches at 7 bases. The CDR3 spans 15 residues. With 0 bases clipped from V and 2 bases from J, the junction kept 3 bases outside the gene matches. Germline CDR1 and CDR2: MNHEY and SMNVEV (reference sequence).